Described below is a single TCR beta chain sequence and its context. As yet, its antigen is unknown. Researchers took RNA transcripts and amplified the TCR beta CDR3 regions from them. With the HTBI primer set, the TCR CDR3 went through a first round of RT-PCR. TCRdb passed the multiplex PCR reads through MiXCR, listing each CDR3 protein once. The sample lists around 600,000 distinct CDR3 sequences; about 14% were seen once. These data belong to a study of T cells in Graves' hyperthyroidism and ophthalmopathy. Findings of the study overall: Before onset, by a median of around six months, the model predicted ophthalmopathy. A model of 13 V-J features distinguished ophthalmopathy from stable hyperthyroidism. Within blood appeared most thyroid clonotypes that had expanded above 0.001.

Enrolled ophthalmopathy patients presented with a Clinical Activity Score of at least 3, a NOSPECS grade of at least 4, and disease duration under 3 months. The sequenced sample consisted of blood. The receptor was derived from a woman between 45 and 60 years old with Graves' ophthalmopathy.

CDR3 sequence reads: CASSARDGYSYEQYF. CDR3 DNA sequence: TGTGCCAGCAGCGCCCGGGACGGATACTCCTACGAGCAGTACTTC. V gene TRBV7-9 combines with J gene TRBJ2-7; perhaps D is TRBD1 or TRBD2 (5 bases each). Germline CDR1 is SEHNR and CDR2 is FQNEAQ (reference sequence). The CDR3 contains 15 residues. The V end lost 5 bases, the J end lost 0 bases, and 14 bases lay between the germline ends.